This entry features one T cell receptor beta chain sequence. Antigen unknown. This sample is part of a study of shared clonotypes between healthy human individuals. Study at large: Three plates each covered CD4 naive and memory; CD8 naive two, CD8 memory one. Study-level results: Generation probabilities were higher for clonotypes shared across all four sorted-subset donors than for unshared ones.

Positive CCR7 selection of CD45RO-negative cells yielded the naive CD8 cells, and terminally differentiated effector memory CD45RA+ cells were excluded. Caucasian adults residing in Nashville, Tennessee made up all the donors. This CDR3 has 16 amino acids. The germline V gene encodes CDR1 SGHRS and CDR2 YFSETQ. V gave up 4 bases and J gave up 4 bases; unmatched junction bases: 9. On sorted subsets, replicate PCRs used about 180 ng DNA, or 31,000 or so T cell genomes. Measured with immunoSEQ multiplex PCR; TCRdb has only the in-frame clones, and not every one. The table has about 2 million clones, 85% to 95% seen once; the top ten hold 1% to 1.5%.

The chain links TRBV5-1 to TRBJ2-2; 8 bases line up with TRBD2. The sequence was collected from a man younger than 35 in good health. Sequencing used naive CD8+ T cells sorted from blood. The CDR3 DNA reads TGCGCCAGCAGCCTGGTCAGCGGGAGCCTCACCGGGGAGCTGTTTTTT. It encodes CASSLVSGSLTGELFF.